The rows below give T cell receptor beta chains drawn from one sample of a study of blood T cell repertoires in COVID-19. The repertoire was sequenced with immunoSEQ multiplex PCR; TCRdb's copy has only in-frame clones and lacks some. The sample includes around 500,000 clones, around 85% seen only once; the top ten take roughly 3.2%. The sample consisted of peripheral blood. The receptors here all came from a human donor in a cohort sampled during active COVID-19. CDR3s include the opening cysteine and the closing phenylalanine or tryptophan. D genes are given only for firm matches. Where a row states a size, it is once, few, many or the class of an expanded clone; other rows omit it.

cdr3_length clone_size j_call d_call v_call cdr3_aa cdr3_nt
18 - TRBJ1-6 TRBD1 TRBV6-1 CASSEEAGLGQGTSPLHF TGTGCCAGCAGTGAAGAGGCTGGGCTGGGACAGGGCACCTCACCCCTCCACTTT
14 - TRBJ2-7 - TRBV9 CASSPRTNSGEQYF TGTGCCAGCAGCCCAAGGACTAACTCAGGGGAGCAGTACTTC
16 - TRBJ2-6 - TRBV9 CASSVAGISGANVLTF TGTGCCAGCAGCGTAGCCGGGATCTCTGGGGCCAACGTCCTGACTTTC
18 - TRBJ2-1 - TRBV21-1 CASSKVPPPYRSYNEQFF TGTGCCAGCAGCAAAGTCCCCCCCCCGTACAGGTCCTACAATGAGCAGTTCTTC
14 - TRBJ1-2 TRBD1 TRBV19 CASSTDQGASGYTF TGTGCCAGTAGTACCGACCAGGGGGCTAGTGGCTACACCTTC
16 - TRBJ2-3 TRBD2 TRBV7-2 CASRPTGTTPTDTQYF TGTGCCAGCAGGCCAACCGGGACTACTCCCACAGATACGCAGTATTTT
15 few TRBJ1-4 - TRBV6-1 CASSETGRGDEKLFF TGTGCCAGCAGTGAGACGGGGAGGGGGGATGAAAAACTGTTTTTT
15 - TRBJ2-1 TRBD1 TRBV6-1 CASSEHRGFHNEQFF TGTGCCAGCAGTGAACACAGGGGGTTCCACAATGAGCAGTTCTTC
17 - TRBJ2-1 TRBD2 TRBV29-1 CSVEVHPTSGLYNEQFF TGCAGCGTTGAAGTCCACCCGACTAGCGGACTGTACAATGAGCAGTTCTTC
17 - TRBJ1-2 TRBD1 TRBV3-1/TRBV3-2 CASSPRQGGSPYYGYTF TGTGCCAGCAGCCCCCGACAGGGAGGCTCACCTTACTATGGCTACACCTTC
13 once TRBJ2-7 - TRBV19 CASSISQVGEQYF TGTGCCAGTAGTATCTCTCAGGTCGGTGAGCAGTACTTC
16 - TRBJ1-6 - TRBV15 CATSRDQVRGSSPLHF TGTGCCACCAGCAGAGATCAAGTGCGGGGATCCTCACCCCTCCACTTT
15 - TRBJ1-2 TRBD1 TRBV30 CAWTIGAGGFGGYTF TGTGCCTGGACGATCGGGGCAGGGGGATTCGGTGGCTACACCTTC
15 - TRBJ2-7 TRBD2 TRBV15 CATSRGLAGGYEQYF TGTGCCACCAGCAGAGGGCTAGCGGGAGGCTACGAGCAGTACTTC
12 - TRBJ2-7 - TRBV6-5 CATRLSSYEQYF TGTGCCACCCGACTTAGCTCCTACGAGCAGTACTTC
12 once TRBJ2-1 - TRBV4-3 CASSQDSGWVFF TGCGCCAGCAGCCAAGATTCGGGTTGGGTGTTCTTC
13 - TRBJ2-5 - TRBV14 CASSQEANTPQYF TGTGCCAGCAGCCAAGAGGCCAACACCCCACAGTACTTC
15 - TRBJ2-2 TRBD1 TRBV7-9 CATDPGQLNTGELFF TGTGCCACCGACCCGGGACAGTTGAACACCGGGGAGCTGTTTTTT
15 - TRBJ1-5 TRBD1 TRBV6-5 CASSYRQGAGQPQHF TGTGCCAGCAGTTACAGACAGGGGGCGGGTCAGCCCCAGCATTTT
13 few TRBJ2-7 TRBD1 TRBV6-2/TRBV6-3 CASSQTGGGEQYF TGTGCCAGCAGTCAGACAGGGGGTGGCGAGCAGTACTTC
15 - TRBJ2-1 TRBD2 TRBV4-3 CASSSRSSGSDEQFF TGCGCCAGCAGTTCCCGTAGTAGCGGGAGTGATGAGCAGTTCTTC
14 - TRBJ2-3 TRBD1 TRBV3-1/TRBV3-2 CASRHRDRADTQYF TGTGCCAGCAGGCATCGGGACAGGGCAGATACGCAGTATTTT
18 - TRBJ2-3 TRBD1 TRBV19 CASTDKSLQGVSTDTQYF TGTGCCAGTACCGATAAATCCTTACAGGGGGTATCCACAGATACGCAGTATTTT
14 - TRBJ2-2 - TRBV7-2 CASSPNRVVGELFF TGTGCCAGCAGCCCAAACAGGGTGGTCGGGGAGCTGTTTTTT
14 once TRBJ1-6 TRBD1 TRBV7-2 CASSVETGVSPLHF TGTGCCAGCAGCGTAGAGACAGGGGTTTCACCCCTCCACTTT
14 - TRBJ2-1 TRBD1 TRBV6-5 CASSLGQGTDEQFF TGTGCCAGCAGTTTGGGACAGGGCACCGATGAGCAGTTCTTC
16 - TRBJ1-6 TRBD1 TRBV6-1 CASSDQGALSNSPLHF TGTGCCAGCAGTGATCAGGGGGCTCTTAGTAATTCACCCCTCCACTTT
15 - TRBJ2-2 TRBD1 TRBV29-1 CSVSSGTGNTGELFF TGCAGCGTTTCTTCCGGGACAGGGAACACCGGGGAGCTGTTTTTT
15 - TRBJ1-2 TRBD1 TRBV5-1 CASNVGATGVDGYTF TGCGCCAGCAACGTCGGGGCGACAGGGGTGGATGGCTACACCTTC
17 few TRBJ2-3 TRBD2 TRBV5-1 CASTDRTSGPSTDTQYF TGCGCCAGCACCGACCGGACTAGCGGCCCTAGCACAGATACGCAGTATTTT
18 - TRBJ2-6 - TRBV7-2 CASSSSGASLSGANVLTF TGTGCCAGCAGCTCGTCCGGAGCTTCCCTCTCTGGGGCCAACGTCCTGACTTTC
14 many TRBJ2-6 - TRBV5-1 CASAGDPGANVLTF TGCGCCAGTGCAGGGGACCCCGGGGCCAACGTCCTGACTTTC
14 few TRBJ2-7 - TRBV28 CASSFLAAPYEQYF TGTGCCAGCAGTTTCTTGGCAGCGCCCTACGAGCAGTACTTC
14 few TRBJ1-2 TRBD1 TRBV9 CASSARDRGDGYTF TGTGCCAGCAGCGCCCGGGACAGGGGAGACGGCTACACCTTC
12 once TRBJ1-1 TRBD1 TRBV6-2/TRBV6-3 CASSPTGLQAFF TGTGCCAGCAGCCCGACAGGGCTTCAAGCTTTCTTT
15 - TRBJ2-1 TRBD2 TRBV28 CASSFGTSAPNEQFF TGTGCCAGCAGTTTTGGGACTAGCGCCCCCAATGAGCAGTTCTTC
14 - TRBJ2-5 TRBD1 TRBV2 CASSGPNRGETQYF TGTGCCAGCAGTGGACCGAACAGGGGGGAGACCCAGTACTTC
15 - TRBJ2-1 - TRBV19 CASSSLLSSYNEQFF TGTGCCAGTAGCTCCCTGTTGAGCTCCTACAATGAGCAGTTCTTC
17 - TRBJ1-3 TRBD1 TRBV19 CASSTRGQGDSGNTIYF TGTGCCAGTAGTACTCGGGGACAGGGAGATTCTGGAAACACCATATATTTT
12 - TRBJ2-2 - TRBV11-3 CASSAGVEELFF TGTGCCAGCAGCGCCGGGGTAGAGGAGCTGTTTTTT
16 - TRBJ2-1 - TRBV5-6 CASSLNSALAINEQFF TGTGCCAGCAGCTTGAATAGTGCGCTAGCGATTAATGAGCAGTTCTTC
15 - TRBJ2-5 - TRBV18 CASSPPDSTQETQYF TGTGCCAGCTCACCACCCGACAGTACTCAAGAGACCCAGTACTTC
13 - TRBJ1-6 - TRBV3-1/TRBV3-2 CASNAVYNSPLHF TGTGCCAGCAACGCAGTTTATAATTCACCCCTCCACTTT
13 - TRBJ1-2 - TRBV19 CASIPPGGYGYTF TGTGCCAGTATACCTCCCGGGGGCTATGGCTACACCTTC
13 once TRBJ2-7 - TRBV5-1 CASSSTGSYEQYF TGCGCCAGCAGCTCGACGGGAAGCTACGAGCAGTACTTC
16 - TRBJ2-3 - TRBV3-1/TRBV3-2 CASSQDVGQGGDTQYF TGTGCCAGCAGCCAAGATGTGGGGCAGGGAGGCGATACGCAGTATTTT